This passage covers 8 T cell receptor beta chains from one sample sequenced in a study of regulatory T cells in long-lasting Graves disease listed by TCRdb under 2021. Library construction relied on multiplex PCR. Sequencing relied on an Illumina HiSeq 4000. iRepertoire HTBI primers and Arm-PCR amplification of CDR3 regions were used to construct TCR beta libraries. TCRdb trimmed public reads at Q25 via fastp, called clones via MiXCR and kept in-frame beta chains. Rows with one shared CDR3 protein collapse into an entry with the most common genes and DNA. The sample records approximately 440,000 distinct CDR3 sequences, around a quarter of which are singletons. Together, the top ten hold about a quarter of the sample. The sample's time point, from its label and the paper: persistent/refractory GD, antithyroid drugs over 5 years with positive TRAb. For both TCR sequencing and RNA sequencing, RNA was extracted from PBMCs using TRIzol.

The sequences come from peripheral blood mononuclear cells (PBMCs), collected when the disease was refractory, from a patient treated with antithyroid drugs. The receptors here all came from a female donor with Graves disease.

This clonotype was recorded at least ten times. The V and J genes are TRBV6-5 and TRBJ1-1; D unresolved. Per germline, CDR1 MNHEY and CDR2 SVGAGI. V gave up 4 bases and J gave up 0 bases, with 6 bases separating them. CDR3 size: 13 residues. CDR3 amino acids: CASSSIMNTEAFF. For the CDR3, the DNA is TGTGCCAGCAGTTCTATCATGAACACTGAAGCTTTCTTT.

The chain couples TRBV6-1 to TRBJ2-3; no firm D call. Looked up from germline, CDR1 is MNHNS and CDR2 is SASEGT. This CDR3 has 12 residues. V gave up 2 bases and J gave up 8 bases, with 8 bases separating them. CDR3 loop: CASSESWATQYF. In DNA, the CDR3 is TGTGCCAGCAGTGAATCGTGGGCTACGCAGTATTTT.

The chain is built from TRBV29-1 and TRBJ2-7; the match to TRBD1 covers 10 bases. There are 16 residues in the CDR3. Germline lookup yields CDR1 SQVTM and CDR2 ANQGSEA. The V segment lost 4 bases and the J segment 1 base; nucleotides outside the gene matches: 10. CDR3 DNA: TGCAGCGTTGTTTCCCTTCGGACAGGGGGTTCCTACGAGCAGTACTTC. Amino acid sequence: CSVVSLRTGGSYEQYF.

V usage is TRBV14 and J usage is TRBJ2-7, with 8 nucleotides matching TRBD2. J lost 1 base, V lost 5 bases, and 7 bases had no gene match. The CDR3 covers 15 residues. Germline V gene lookup returns CDR1 SGHDN and CDR2 FVKESK. CDR3 sequence reads: CASSEKRERSYEQYF. CDR3 DNA: TGTGCCAGCAGCGAGAAGCGGGAGCGGTCCTACGAGCAGTACTTC.

This clonotype was seen repeatedly, ten times or more. CDR3 in DNA: TGTGCCTGGAGTGTAAACGGACTGAACTATGGCTACACCTTC. Translating it yields CAWSVNGLNYGYTF. The J gene is TRBJ1-2, the V gene TRBV30; D gene uncertain. V lost 0 bases to trimming and J lost 2 bases, with 10 bases between them. This CDR3 has 14 residues. CDR1 GTSNPN and CDR2 SVGIG come from the germline V gene (reference sequence).

The chain joins TRBV4-2 to TRBJ1-1; D is possibly TRBD1 (6 bases). The CDR3 length is 14 residues. Trimming stripped 3 bases from V and 1 base from J, with 9 bases between. The germline V gene encodes CDR1 LGHNA and CDR2 YNFKEQ. The CDR3 DNA reads TGTGCCAGCAGCCACCCGGGACAGAACACTGAAGCTTTCTTT. Its protein product is CASSHPGQNTEAFF.

J is TRBJ2-7 and V is TRBV6-5; D possibly corresponds to TRBD1 (5 bases). V lost 2 bases to trimming and J lost 2 bases, with 16 bases between them. The CDR3 extends over 16 amino acids. Germline-derived CDR1 and CDR2 are MNHEY and SVGAGI. The CDR3 nucleotides read TGTGCCAGCAGTTACGAGGTCGGTGACAGTCCCTACGAGCAGTACTTC. It is translated as CASSYEVGDSPYEQYF.

For this clonotype: The junction and the germline gene differ at one end; a read error may be behind it. CDR3 sequence (DNA): TGTGCCAGCAGTATCCGGGGGGCCCCGGACACTGAAGCTTTCTTT. Translating it yields CASSIRGAPDTEAFF. The V gene is TRBV19, the J gene TRBJ1-1; D is perhaps TRBD1 (6 bases). CDR3 length equals 15 residues. Germline V gene data show CDR1 as LNHDA and CDR2 as SQIVND (reference sequence).